This TCR beta chain originates from a study of blood T cell repertoires in COVID-19. Study-wide context: Acute and convalescent COVID-19 specimens originated in the United States, Italy and Spain. Nucleic acid was either cDNA or gDNA, and it came from T cells, B-cell-depleted T cells, or PBMCs.

This clone appeared a single time. In the original processing: The authors estimated nucleated cell counts from reference gene primer amplification. Only in-frame clones appear in the TCRdb table, and some are missing; sequencing was by immunoSEQ multiplex PCR. V, J and clone size are taken as reported in that table, and D and trimming were inferred from the DNA itself. The sample records about 190,000 clones, around 80% being singletons. The CDR3 totals 15 residues. CDR1 and CDR2 (germline): MNHNY, SVGAGI (reference sequence). The V segment lost 7 bases and the J segment 10 bases; nucleotides outside the gene matches: 13.

The sequencing input was peripheral blood. V is TRBV6-6 and J is TRBJ1-6, with 7 bases that match TRBD1. The origin of this receptor is a woman of 80 years or more with active or convalescent COVID-19. The CDR3 region is CASTNFRDSGSPLHF. The CDR3 DNA reads as TGTGCCAGCACCAACTTCCGGGACAGCGGATCACCCCTCCACTTT.